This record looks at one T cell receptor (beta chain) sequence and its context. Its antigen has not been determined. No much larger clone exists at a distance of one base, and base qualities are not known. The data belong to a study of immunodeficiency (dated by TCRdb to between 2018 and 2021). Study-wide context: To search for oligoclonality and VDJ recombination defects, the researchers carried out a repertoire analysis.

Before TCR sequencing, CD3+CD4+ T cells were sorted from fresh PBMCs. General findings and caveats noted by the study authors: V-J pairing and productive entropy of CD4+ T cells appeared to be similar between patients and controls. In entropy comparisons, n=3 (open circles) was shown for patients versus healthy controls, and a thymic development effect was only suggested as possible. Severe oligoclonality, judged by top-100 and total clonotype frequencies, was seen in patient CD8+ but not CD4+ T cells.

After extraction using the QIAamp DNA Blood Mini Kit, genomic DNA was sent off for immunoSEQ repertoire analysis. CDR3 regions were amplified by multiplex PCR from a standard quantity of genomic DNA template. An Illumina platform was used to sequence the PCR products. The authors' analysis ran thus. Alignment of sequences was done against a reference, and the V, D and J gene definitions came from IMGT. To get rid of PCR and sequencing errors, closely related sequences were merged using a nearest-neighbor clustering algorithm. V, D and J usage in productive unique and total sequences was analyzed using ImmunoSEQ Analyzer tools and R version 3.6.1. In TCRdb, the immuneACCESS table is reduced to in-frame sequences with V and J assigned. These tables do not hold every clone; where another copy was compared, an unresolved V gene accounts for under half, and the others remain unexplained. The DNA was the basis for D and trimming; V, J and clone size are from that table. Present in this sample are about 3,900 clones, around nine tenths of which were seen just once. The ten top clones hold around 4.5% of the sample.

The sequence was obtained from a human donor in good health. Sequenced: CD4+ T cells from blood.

The DNA sequence is given as TGTGCCAGCAGTGACAACTCAGGAAACACCATATATTTT. This encodes CASSDNSGNTIYF. The rearranged segments are TRBV2 and TRBJ1-3; no D gene is confidently identified. Via the germline V gene, CDR1 is SNHLY and CDR2 FYNNEI. Trimming takes 3 bases from V and 4 bases from J, and the germline ends sit 7 bases apart. The CDR3 spans 13 residues, from the cysteine through the phenylalanine. The sequence is cut down to CDR3 DNA, 39 bases in frame from base 1.